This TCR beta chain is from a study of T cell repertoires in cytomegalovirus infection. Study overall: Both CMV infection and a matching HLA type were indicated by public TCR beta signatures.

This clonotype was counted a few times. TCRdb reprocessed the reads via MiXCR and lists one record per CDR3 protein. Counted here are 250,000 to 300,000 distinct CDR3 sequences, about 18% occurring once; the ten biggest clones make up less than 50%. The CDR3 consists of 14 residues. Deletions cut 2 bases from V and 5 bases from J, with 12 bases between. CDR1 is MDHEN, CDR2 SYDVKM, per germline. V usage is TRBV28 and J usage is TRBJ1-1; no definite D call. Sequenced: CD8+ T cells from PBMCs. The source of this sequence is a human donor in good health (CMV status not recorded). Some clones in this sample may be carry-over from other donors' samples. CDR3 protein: CASSLTEDGTEAFF. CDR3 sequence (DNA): TGTGCCAGCAGTTTAACCGAAGATGGAACTGAAGCTTTCTTT. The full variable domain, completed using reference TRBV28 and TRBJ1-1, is DVKVTQSSRYLVKRTGEKVFLECVQDMDHENMFWYRQDPGLGLRLIYFSYDVKMKEKGDIPEGYSVSREKKERFSLILESASTNQTSMYLCASSLTEDGTEAFFGQGTRLTVV.